This T cell receptor (beta chain) is drawn from a study of human T cells and chemical hapten exposure. The study, taken as a whole, reports: In comparison with controls, expanded TCRs gave rise to a significantly larger number of large CDR3 similarity clusters. Alopecia affected the donors, so their immune response may differ from healthy people's.

With regard to this clonotype: Its antigen is not identified.

Authors' analysis steps: Sample TCR totals centred on a median of around 96,000, ranging about 20,000 to 690,600. One entry per CDR3 protein, called by TCRdb with MiXCR from the RACE reads. The V and J calls, along with clone size, are taken from TCRdb and not from the paper's own processing. Of approximately 77,000 distinct CDR3 sequences detected, 14% appear once; the ten largest clones hold 4.6%. This CDR3 spans 14 amino acids. Germline trimming cut 5 bases from V and 5 bases from J; bases unmatched to any gene: 8. CDR1 is MNHEY, CDR2 SMNVEV, per germline (reference sequence). Indicated time point: pre-sensitization, week 0. The treatment: therapeutic diphenylcyclopropenone sensitization with weekly scalp DPC. Blood draws came first, before each patch test.

This sequence originates from a woman between 45 and 60 years old with alopecia areata. Some clones in this sample may be carry-over from other donors' samples. The sequencing used whole blood, collected in connection with sensitization to the hapten diphenylcyclopropenone (DPC). The V call is TRBV27, the J call TRBJ2-7; TRBD1 matches at 8 bases. CDR3 protein: CASSRRTGSDEQYF. For the CDR3, the DNA is TGTGCCAGCAGTCGGAGGACAGGGAGCGACGAGCAGTACTTC.